These T cell receptor beta chains were read from a single sample in a study of T-cell reconstitution after alpha-beta-depleted transplantation in children. Each CDR3 protein is one row after TCRdb ran MiXCR on the PCR reads. This sample has 550,000 to 800,000 distinct CDR3 sequences; about 12% occur once, and the top ten carry 0.79%. The sequences come from PBMCs, collected before TCRalphabeta/CD19-depleted stem cell transplant. The source of these receptors is a girl aged 2-10 years with congenital amegakaryocytic thrombocytopenia, due to receive a stem cell transplant. The CDR3 runs from the conserved cysteine through the conserved F or W. D genes are given only for firm matches. Clone sizes are given selectively: once, few, many, or a class where the clone is expanded.

CDR3nt: TGTGCCAGCAGCTTAGCGTCGGGGCCGGAAAAACTGTTTTTT
CDR3aa: CASSLASGPEKLFF
v_gene: TRBV7-9
j_gene: TRBJ1-4
d_gene: -
abundance: -

CDR3nt: TGTGCCAGCAGTTTGCATACAGACCCCGAGCAGTACTTC
CDR3aa: CASSLHTDPEQYF
v_gene: TRBV28
j_gene: TRBJ2-7
d_gene: -
abundance: -

CDR3nt: TGTGCCAGTAGTAAGTTCCGTGAGCAGTTCTTC
CDR3aa: CASSKFREQFF
v_gene: TRBV19
j_gene: TRBJ2-1
d_gene: -
abundance: -

CDR3nt: TGCGCCAGCGCCCGACAGGGATACAATGAGCAGTTCTTC
CDR3aa: CASARQGYNEQFF
v_gene: TRBV5-1
j_gene: TRBJ2-1
d_gene: TRBD1
abundance: many

CDR3nt: TGCAGTGCTAGTTCGGTTAGCGGGAGCCATGAGCAGTTCTTC
CDR3aa: CSASSVSGSHEQFF
v_gene: TRBV20-1
j_gene: TRBJ2-1
d_gene: TRBD2
abundance: many

CDR3nt: TGCAGCGGCATTGGGACTAGCGGACCCTACGAGCAGTACTTC
CDR3aa: CSGIGTSGPYEQYF
v_gene: TRBV29-1
j_gene: TRBJ2-7
d_gene: TRBD2
abundance: few

CDR3nt: TGCGCCAGCAGCCCTCATTTCGGGGACAGAGTCTACGAGCAGTACTTC
CDR3aa: CASSPHFGDRVYEQYF
v_gene: TRBV5-1
j_gene: TRBJ2-7
d_gene: TRBD1
abundance: many

CDR3nt: TGCGCCAGCAGCCAGGGGTCACTAGCGGCCCACTACGAGCAGTACTTC
CDR3aa: CASSQGSLAAHYEQYF
v_gene: TRBV4-1
j_gene: TRBJ2-7
d_gene: TRBD2
abundance: many

CDR3nt: TGCAGCGTTGGTCAGGGGATGCGGAACGAGCAGTACTTC
CDR3aa: CSVGQGMRNEQYF
v_gene: TRBV29-1
j_gene: TRBJ2-7
d_gene: -
abundance: many

CDR3nt: TGTGCCACCAGTGGTCCGGGAGAGACCCAGTACTTC
CDR3aa: CATSGPGETQYF
v_gene: TRBV24-1
j_gene: TRBJ2-5
d_gene: -
abundance: few

CDR3nt: TGCAGTGCTCACGACTCTAGACCGCGGCACAATGAGCAGTTCTTC
CDR3aa: CSAHDSRPRHNEQFF
v_gene: TRBV20-1
j_gene: TRBJ2-1
d_gene: -
abundance: many

CDR3nt: TGCAGTGCTAGTTCCTACGGGAATGAGCAGTTCTTC
CDR3aa: CSASSYGNEQFF
v_gene: TRBV20-1
j_gene: TRBJ2-1
d_gene: -
abundance: many

CDR3nt: TGCAGCGTTGAAGATCCCCCTAGCGGGAGTTCAGATACGCAGTATTTT
CDR3aa: CSVEDPPSGSSDTQYF
v_gene: TRBV29-1
j_gene: TRBJ2-3
d_gene: TRBD2
abundance: -

CDR3nt: TGCAGTGCTGACACCGGGACTAGCGCTTACAATGAGCAGTTCTTC
CDR3aa: CSADTGTSAYNEQFF
v_gene: TRBV20-1
j_gene: TRBJ2-1
d_gene: TRBD2
abundance: few

CDR3nt: TGTGCCAGCAGCCCCGAACCGGAACCTCAAGAGACCCAGTACTTC
CDR3aa: CASSPEPEPQETQYF
v_gene: TRBV5-4
j_gene: TRBJ2-5
d_gene: -
abundance: many

CDR3nt: TGTGCCAGCAGCTTAGGGACAAACTTCTACGAGCAGTACTTC
CDR3aa: CASSLGTNFYEQYF
v_gene: TRBV7-8
j_gene: TRBJ2-7
d_gene: -
abundance: -

CDR3nt: TGTGCCAGCAGCCCAGAAGGGCTTGGTCACACTGAAGCTTTCTTT
CDR3aa: CASSPEGLGHTEAFF
v_gene: TRBV7-9
j_gene: TRBJ1-1
d_gene: -
abundance: -

CDR3nt: TGTGCCAGCAGCCAAGTCCTACGACTCAGCGTTAATGAGCAGTTCTTC
CDR3aa: CASSQVLRLSVNEQFF
v_gene: TRBV3-1
j_gene: TRBJ2-1
d_gene: -
abundance: -

CDR3nt: TGCAGTGCTAGAGGTTTCATTCCGGGACTTGCCAGCACAGATACGCAGTATTTT
CDR3aa: CSARGFIPGLASTDTQYF
v_gene: TRBV20-1
j_gene: TRBJ2-3
d_gene: -
abundance: many

CDR3nt: TGTGCCAGCAGTGAACCAGACTACCCAAATGAGCAGTTCTTC
CDR3aa: CASSEPDYPNEQFF
v_gene: TRBV2
j_gene: TRBJ2-1
d_gene: -
abundance: -

CDR3nt: TGTGCCAGCAGTGATTTGTTAGGGACACCCTCGTTGGAGCAGTACTTC
CDR3aa: CASSDLLGTPSLEQYF
v_gene: TRBV25-1
j_gene: TRBJ2-7
d_gene: -
abundance: many

CDR3nt: TGCGCCAGCAGCCAAGATTGGATAGCGGCGAACACCGGGGAGCTGTTTTTT
CDR3aa: CASSQDWIAANTGELFF
v_gene: TRBV4-1
j_gene: TRBJ2-2
d_gene: -
abundance: few

CDR3nt: TGCAGCGTAAGCCGGACTAGCAGCTACAATGAGCAGTTCTTC
CDR3aa: CSVSRTSSYNEQFF
v_gene: TRBV29-1
j_gene: TRBJ2-1
d_gene: TRBD2
abundance: many

CDR3nt: TGCGCCAGCAGCTTGGGTGTGGCAAACACAGATACGCAGTATTTT
CDR3aa: CASSLGVANTDTQYF
v_gene: TRBV5-1
j_gene: TRBJ2-3
d_gene: -
abundance: many

CDR3nt: TGTGCCAGCAGCGCATTGGAGACCCAGTACTTC
CDR3aa: CASSALETQYF
v_gene: TRBV28
j_gene: TRBJ2-5
d_gene: -
abundance: -

CDR3nt: TGCAGTGCTAGAGAACTAGCGGGAGTTAACACCGGGGAGCTGTTTTTT
CDR3aa: CSARELAGVNTGELFF
v_gene: TRBV20-1
j_gene: TRBJ2-2
d_gene: TRBD2
abundance: -

CDR3nt: TGTGCCAGCAGCACTAGCGGGTCCTACAATGAGCAGTTCTTC
CDR3aa: CASSTSGSYNEQFF
v_gene: TRBV7-3
j_gene: TRBJ2-1
d_gene: TRBD2
abundance: many

CDR3nt: TGTGCCAGCCGCTTCGCGGGAGGGTTAGACGAGCAGTACTTC
CDR3aa: CASRFAGGLDEQYF
v_gene: TRBV12-3/TRBV12-4
j_gene: TRBJ2-7
d_gene: TRBD2
abundance: few

CDR3nt: TGTGCCAGCAGCTCGTGGGAACCGGGACTAGCGGGACTAACGCAGTATTTT
CDR3aa: CASSSWEPGLAGLTQYF
v_gene: TRBV7-9
j_gene: TRBJ2-3
d_gene: TRBD2
abundance: few

CDR3nt: TGCGCCAGCAGCTTGAGGTTCAGCGGCTGGACCGGGGAGCTGTTTTTT
CDR3aa: CASSLRFSGWTGELFF
v_gene: TRBV5-1
j_gene: TRBJ2-2
d_gene: -
abundance: few

CDR3nt: TGCAGTGCTTGGAGCGGGAGGGCCTACGAGCAGTACTTC
CDR3aa: CSAWSGRAYEQYF
v_gene: TRBV20-1
j_gene: TRBJ2-7
d_gene: TRBD2
abundance: many

CDR3nt: TGTGCCATCACCGAGCAGGGTTCCGAGCAGTACTTC
CDR3aa: CAITEQGSEQYF
v_gene: TRBV10-3
j_gene: TRBJ2-7
d_gene: -
abundance: few

CDR3nt: TGCAGTGCTATGCGGGAGGGCCCCTATACGCAGTATTTT
CDR3aa: CSAMREGPYTQYF
v_gene: TRBV20-1
j_gene: TRBJ2-3
d_gene: TRBD2
abundance: many

CDR3nt: TGCAGCGGTGCCGGGACAGCGTTCACAGATACGCAGTATTTT
CDR3aa: CSGAGTAFTDTQYF
v_gene: TRBV29-1
j_gene: TRBJ2-3
d_gene: TRBD1
abundance: many

CDR3nt: TGTGCCATCAGTTTAGCCCCCGGCGGGGAGAACACTGAAGCTTTCTTT
CDR3aa: CAISLAPGGENTEAFF
v_gene: TRBV10-3
j_gene: TRBJ1-1
d_gene: -
abundance: -

CDR3nt: TGCGCCAGCAGCTTGGAGGCTAGCGGTAGCACAGATACGCAGTATTTT
CDR3aa: CASSLEASGSTDTQYF
v_gene: TRBV5-1
j_gene: TRBJ2-3
d_gene: TRBD2
abundance: many

CDR3nt: TGTGCCACCAGCAGAGATTTTGCGACAGGAGAGCAGTTCTTC
CDR3aa: CATSRDFATGEQFF
v_gene: TRBV15
j_gene: TRBJ2-1
d_gene: -
abundance: many

CDR3nt: TGTGCCAGCAGCAGGGACGGGGGACAGCCCCAGCATTTT
CDR3aa: CASSRDGGQPQHF
v_gene: TRBV9
j_gene: TRBJ1-5
d_gene: -
abundance: -

CDR3nt: TGTGCCAGTAGCAAAGACTCGGGCATTCAGTACTTC
CDR3aa: CASSKDSGIQYF
v_gene: TRBV19
j_gene: TRBJ2-4
d_gene: -
abundance: few

CDR3nt: TGTGCCAGCAGTGAGCGGGCTAGCGGGCTGAATGAGCAGTTCTTC
CDR3aa: CASSERASGLNEQFF
v_gene: TRBV2
j_gene: TRBJ2-1
d_gene: TRBD2
abundance: few

CDR3nt: TGTGCCAGCAGTCGGACTAGGGATACGCAGTATTTT
CDR3aa: CASSRTRDTQYF
v_gene: TRBV12-3/TRBV12-4
j_gene: TRBJ2-3
d_gene: TRBD2
abundance: many